The 20 T cell receptor beta chains given below trace back to one sample, sequenced in a study of PD-L1 blockade in urothelial cancer. Libraries were prepared by immunoSEQ multiplex PCR; TCRdb keeps only in-frame clonotypes and omits some of them. The table records 80,000 to 100,000 clones, more than 75% of them present only once. Material: PBMCs, obtained around atezolizumab (anti-PD-L1) treatment. These receptors all stem from an older man with urothelial cancer.

V and J are TRBV6-6 and TRBJ2-7, with 7 bases identical to TRBD1. The CDR3 loop spans 14 amino acids. The trim removed 5 bases at V and 1 base at J, leaving 5 bases unmatched. Germline-derived CDR1 and CDR2 are MNHNY and SVGAGI (reference sequence). In DNA, the CDR3 is TGTGCCAGCAGTGACCGGGACAGATCCTACGAGCAGTACTTC. Its protein is CASSDRDRSYEQYF.

The rearrangement links TRBV6-1 to TRBJ2-2, with 9 bases that match TRBD2. The CDR3 has 15 amino acids. CDR1 MNHNS and CDR2 SASEGT come from the germline V gene. Trimming took 10 bases from V and 5 from J; bases not matched to a gene: 11. CDR3 in DNA: TGTGCCATCCGATCAGCGGGAGGCGGGACCGGGGAGCTGTTTTTT. This translates into CAIRSAGGGTGELFF.

The chain couples TRBV5-5 to TRBJ1-2; 9 nucleotides match TRBD1. This CDR3 has 16 amino acids. Per the germline V gene, CDR1 is SGHKS and CDR2 is YYEKEE (reference sequence). Trimming removed 0 bases from V and 7 bases from J; junction bases left unmatched: 10. The CDR3 region has the DNA TGTGCCAGCAGCTTGGCAGGGTTACAGGGGGCGCTTGGCTACACCTTC. This gives the protein CASSLAGLQGALGYTF.

Details on this clone: The same CDR3 also results from other DNA sequences found in this sample. The rearrangement joins TRBV5-1 to TRBJ2-7; 8 bases fit TRBD1. V lost 0 bases to trimming and J lost 6 bases; unmatched junction nucleotides: 5. Germline assignment: CDR1 SGHRS and CDR2 YFSETQ. The CDR3 has 14 residues. Here the CDR3 DNA reads TGCGCCAGCAGCTTGGGCGGGACAGGCTCCGAGCAGTACTTC. This encodes CASSLGGTGSEQYF.

This chain joins TRBV6-5 and TRBJ2-1, with 9 bases lining up with TRBD1. Trimming took 2 bases from V and 9 from J; bases not matched to a gene: 11. This CDR3 has 16 residues. The germline gives CDR1 MNHEY, CDR2 SVGAGI. CDR3 DNA sequence: TGTGCCAGCAGTTACGGCGCCGGGACAGGGTGGGGTGAGCAGTTCTTC. Protein sequence: CASSYGAGTGWGEQFF.

This clone was found once. The J gene is TRBJ1-2, the V gene TRBV6-4; TRBD1 aligns across 9 bases. The CDR3 totals 13 residues. CDR1 and CDR2 (germline): MRHNA, SNTAGT. Trimming at V came to 4 bases and at J to 4 bases, leaving 1 base not matched to a gene. CDR3: CASSAGQGYGYTF. Written as DNA, the CDR3 is TGTGCCAGCAGTGCGGGACAGGGCTATGGCTACACCTTC.

This clone was counted between two and nine times. This chain uses TRBV10-1 with TRBJ1-1; TRBD1 matches 7 bases. The V segment lost 7 bases and the J segment 1 base; nucleotides outside the gene matches: 3. From germline, CDR1 is WNHNN and CDR2 SYGVQD (reference sequence). The CDR3 covers 13 residues. The CDR3 sequence: CASTGQENTEAFF. The CDR3 DNA is TGCGCCAGCACCGGACAGGAGAACACTGAAGCTTTCTTT.

The chain links TRBV19 to TRBJ1-5; 7 bases are a match to TRBD1. The germline V gene encodes CDR1 LNHDA and CDR2 SQIVND (reference sequence). J gave up 4 bases and V 7 bases, and 4 bases lay outside the gene matches. The CDR3 has 13 residues. The CDR3 DNA is TGTGCCAGTACGACAGGGAAAAATCAGCCCCAGCATTTT. This gives the protein CASTTGKNQPQHF.

This clone has only a few counts. J is TRBJ1-1 and V is TRBV11-3; D is uncertain. Trimming cost V 3 bases and J 4 bases, with 12 bases left between them. The length of the CDR3 is 14 residues. In germline, CDR1 is SGHNT, CDR2 YENEEA. The CDR3 DNA reads as TGTGCCAGCAGCTTCAGCACAGCGGGCACTGAAGCTTTCTTT. It codes for CASSFSTAGTEAFF. The complete variable domain, with remaining parts taken from reference TRBV11-3 and TRBJ1-1, reads EAGVVQSPRYKIIEKKQPVAFWCNPISGHNTLYWYLQNLGQGPELLIRYENEEAVDDSQLPKDRFSAERLKGVDSTLKIQPAELGDSAVYLCASSFSTAGTEAFFGQGTRLTVV.

This chain links TRBV13 with TRBJ2-3; 7 bases fit TRBD2. V dropped 4 bases and J dropped 0; count of bases not matched to a gene: 4. The germline V gene encodes CDR1 PRHDT and CDR2 FYEKMQ (reference sequence). This CDR3 is 15 amino acids long. The CDR3 DNA sequence: TGTGCCAGCAGCTCTAGCGGAACTAGCACAGATACGCAGTATTTT. Translated, it gives CASSSSGTSTDTQYF.

V is TRBV27 and J is TRBJ2-1, with 7 bases matching TRBD1. The CDR3 spans 15 residues. J gave up 1 base and V 5 bases, and 5 bases lay outside the gene matches. Germline V gives CDR1 MNHEY, CDR2 SMNVEV (reference sequence). The DNA for the CDR3 is TGTGCCAGCAGTCTCGGGACAGAATCCTACAATGAGCAGTTCTTC. This gives the protein CASSLGTESYNEQFF.

The genes are TRBV5-1 and TRBJ2-3; TRBD2 matches at 9 bases. The V gene's germline CDR1 is SGHRS and CDR2 YFSETQ. After removal of 5 bases from V and 2 bases from J, the junction contained 9 bases not matched to a gene. The CDR3 spans 16 residues. CDR3 nucleotides: TGCGCCAGCAGGCCGATAGCGGGGGACTACACAGATACGCAGTATTTT. As protein: CASRPIAGDYTDTQYF.

V is TRBV6-6 and J is TRBJ1-2, with TRBD1 matching over 8 bases. V lost 6 bases to trimming and J lost 4 bases; unmatched junction nucleotides: 4. This CDR3 contains 13 residues. The V gene's germline CDR1 is MNHNY and CDR2 SVGAGI (reference sequence). CDR3 nucleotides: TGTGCCAGCAGCACAGGACAGGGCTATGGCTACACCTTC. The encoded protein is CASSTGQGYGYTF.

There are a few counts of this clone. The chain is built from TRBV2 and TRBJ2-5; D might be TRBD2 (6 bases). V gave up 8 bases and J gave up 4 bases, with 11 bases separating them. This CDR3 has 12 amino acids. Germline values: CDR1 SNHLY, CDR2 FYNNEI. The CDR3 protein is CASEEGLETQYF. The CDR3 coding sequence is TGTGCCAGCGAGGAGGGGCTAGAGACCCAGTACTTC.

This chain links TRBV29-1 with TRBJ2-5; D might be TRBD2 (6 bases). Per germline, CDR1 SQVTM and CDR2 ANQGSEA. The CDR3 is 12 residues long. Trimming took 7 bases from V and 5 from J, leaving 14 bases between them. The chain's CDR3 is CSGGEPGETQYF. CDR3 bases: TGCAGCGGGGGGGAGCCCGGGGAGACCCAGTACTTC.

The chain is built from TRBV10-3 and TRBJ2-5, with a tentative D call TRBD2 (5 bases). There are 15 residues in the CDR3. The V gene lost 4 bases and the J gene lost 5 bases, with 17 bases spanning the gap. Per germline, CDR1 ENHRY and CDR2 SYGVKD. CDR3 protein: CAISARIRRGETQYF. The CDR3 nucleotides are TGTGCCATCAGTGCTCGGATCCGGAGAGGGGAGACCCAGTACTTC.

J is TRBJ1-1 and V is TRBV19, with 8 bases that match TRBD1. V trimming: 0 bases; J trimming: 11 bases; junction bases outside the gene matches: 5. The CDR3 covers 13 residues. Germline loops: CDR1 LNHDA, CDR2 SQIVND (reference sequence). CDR3 in amino acids: CASSIDMDRDAFF. As DNA, the CDR3 is TGTGCCAGTAGTATAGATATGGACAGGGATGCTTTCTTT.

The V and J genes are TRBV2 and TRBJ2-7; the D gene is possibly TRBD1 (6 bases). Germline CDR1 reads SNHLY; CDR2 reads FYNNEI. CDR3 length: 11 amino acids. V was pared by 7 bases and J by 13 bases, with 17 bases between. CDR3 region: CASMSRTVVYF. DNA for the CDR3: TGTGCCAGCATGTCCAGGACAGTCGTTTACTTC.

V is TRBV18 and J is TRBJ1-6; D may be TRBD1 (6 bases). This CDR3 is built from 14 residues. Between the trimmed V and J ends, which lost 3 bases and 7 bases, there was a span of 10 bases. The germline V gene encodes CDR1 KGHSH and CDR2 LQKENI. In DNA, the CDR3 is TGTGCCAGCTCACCGGACAGTAGAAATTCACCCCTCCACTTT. Its translation: CASSPDSRNSPLHF.

The chain carries TRBV6-6 and TRBJ1-5, with TRBD1 as a possible D gene (6 bases). Between the trimmed V and J ends, which lost 2 bases and 9 bases, there was a span of 17 bases. CDR1 is MNHNY and CDR2 is SVGAGI in the germline V gene (reference sequence). The CDR3 is 15 amino acids. CDR3: CASSYPTGHSRPQHF. CDR3 DNA sequence: TGTGCCAGCAGTTACCCTACGGGACATAGCAGGCCCCAGCATTTT.